The rows below give T cell receptor beta chains drawn from one sample of a study of T cells after posttransplantation cyclophosphamide. Clones were sequenced by immunoSEQ multiplex PCR, and TCRdb holds only the in-frame ones, with some missing. Here the sample spans about 47,000 clones, 85% to 95% being singletons. The sequencing sample was made of PBMCs. Every receptor here comes from a woman aged 45-65 years in good health and a related stem cell transplant donor. CDR3s include the opening cysteine and the closing phenylalanine or tryptophan. D genes are given only for firm matches. Not every row has a clone size; where given, it reads once, few, many or a size class.

j_call clone_size v_call d_call cdr3_aa cdr3_nt
TRBJ1-1 . TRBV6-1 TRBD1 CASALDRVVTEAFF TGTGCCAGCGCCCTAGACAGGGTCGTCACTGAAGCTTTCTTT
TRBJ1-1 . TRBV11-2 TRBD1 CASSFTGGEAFF TGTGCCAGCAGCTTCACAGGGGGGGAAGCTTTCTTT
TRBJ1-5 . TRBV4-2 . CASSQDPAGNQPQHF TGTGCCAGCAGCCAAGACCCGGCGGGCAATCAGCCCCAGCATTTT
TRBJ2-3 once TRBV5-4 TRBD2 CASRAPTSGGYTDTQYF TGTGCCAGCAGAGCACCCACTAGCGGGGGGTACACAGATACGCAGTATTTT
TRBJ2-1 . TRBV28 TRBD2 CASPPSGGSEEQFF TGTGCCAGCCCCCCTAGCGGGGGTTCCGAGGAGCAGTTCTTC
TRBJ2-3 . TRBV11-1 TRBD1 CASRQTGQALTDTQYF TGTGCCAGCAGACAAACGGGACAGGCCCTCACAGATACGCAGTATTTT
TRBJ2-7 . TRBV6-5 . CASSLYEQYF TGTGCCAGCTCCTTATACGAGCAGTACTTC
TRBJ2-2 . TRBV7-8 TRBD2 CASSSPLGREKNTGELFF TGTGCCAGCAGCTCCCCTCTCGGGCGGGAGAAGAACACCGGGGAGCTGTTTTTT
TRBJ2-2 . TRBV2 TRBD1 CATKKGGQGAFGELFF TGTGCCACCAAAAAGGGGGGACAGGGGGCATTCGGGGAGCTGTTTTTT
TRBJ2-2 . TRBV15 . CATSRRGYTGELFF TGTGCCACCAGCAGGCGGGGCTACACCGGGGAGCTGTTTTTT